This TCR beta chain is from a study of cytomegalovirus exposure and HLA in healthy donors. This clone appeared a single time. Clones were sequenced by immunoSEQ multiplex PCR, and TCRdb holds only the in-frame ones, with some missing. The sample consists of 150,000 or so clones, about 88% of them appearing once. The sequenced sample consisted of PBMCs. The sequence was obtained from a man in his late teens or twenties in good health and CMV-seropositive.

CDR3 sequence: CASSFRAGRPLAEQFF. The CDR3 DNA follows: TGTGCCAGCAGTTTCCGAGCGGGCAGGCCCCTGGCTGAGCAGTTCTTC. The chain couples TRBV27 to TRBJ2-1, with D perhaps TRBD2 (6 bases). The CDR3 loop spans 16 amino acids. Germline values: CDR1 MNHEY, CDR2 SMNVEV (reference sequence). Trimming pared 3 bases from V and 9 bases from J, leaving 21 bases between.